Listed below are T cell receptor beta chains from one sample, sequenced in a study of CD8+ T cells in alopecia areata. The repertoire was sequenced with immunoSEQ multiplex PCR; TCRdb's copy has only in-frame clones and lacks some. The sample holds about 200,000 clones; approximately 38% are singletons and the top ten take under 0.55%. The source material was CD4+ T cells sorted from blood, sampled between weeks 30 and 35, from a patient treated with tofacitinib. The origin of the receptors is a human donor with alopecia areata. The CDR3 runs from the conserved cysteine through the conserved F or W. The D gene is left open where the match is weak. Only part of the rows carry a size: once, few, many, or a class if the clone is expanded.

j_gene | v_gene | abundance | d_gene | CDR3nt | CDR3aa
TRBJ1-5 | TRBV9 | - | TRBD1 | TGTGCCAGCAGCTCACAGGGGGCCGACAATCAGCCCCAGCATTTT | CASSSQGADNQPQHF
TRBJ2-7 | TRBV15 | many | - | TGTGCCACCAGCAGACACGGGAGCTCCTACGAGCAGTACTTC | CATSRHGSSYEQYF
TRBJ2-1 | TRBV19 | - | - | TGTGCCAGTCAAAGTCGGAGTGTGTCCTACAATGAGCAGTTCTTC | CASQSRSVSYNEQFF
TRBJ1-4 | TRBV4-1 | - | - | TGCGCCAGCAGCCAGGACCCGGGACATGAAAAACTGTTTTTT | CASSQDPGHEKLFF
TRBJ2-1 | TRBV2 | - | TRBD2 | TGTGCCAGCAGTGAAGAGCGGGGATCCTACAATGAGCAGTTCTTC | CASSEERGSYNEQFF
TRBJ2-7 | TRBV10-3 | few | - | TGTGCCATCAGTGACCCAGTCACCCAATACCGATACGAGCAGTACTTC | CAISDPVTQYRYEQYF
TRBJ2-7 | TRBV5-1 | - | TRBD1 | TGCGCCAGCAGCTTTATACGGGACAGGAACTACGAGCAGTACTTC | CASSFIRDRNYEQYF
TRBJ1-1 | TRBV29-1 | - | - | TGCAGCGTGCAGACACAAATGAACACTGAAGCTTTCTTT | CSVQTQMNTEAFF
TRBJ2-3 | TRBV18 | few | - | TGTGCCAGCTTCGTGCGGGAAGATACGCAGTATTTT | CASFVREDTQYF
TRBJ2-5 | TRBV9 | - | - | TGTGCCAGCAGCGTAGGTCCAGGGATTGTAGAGACCCAGTACTTC | CASSVGPGIVETQYF